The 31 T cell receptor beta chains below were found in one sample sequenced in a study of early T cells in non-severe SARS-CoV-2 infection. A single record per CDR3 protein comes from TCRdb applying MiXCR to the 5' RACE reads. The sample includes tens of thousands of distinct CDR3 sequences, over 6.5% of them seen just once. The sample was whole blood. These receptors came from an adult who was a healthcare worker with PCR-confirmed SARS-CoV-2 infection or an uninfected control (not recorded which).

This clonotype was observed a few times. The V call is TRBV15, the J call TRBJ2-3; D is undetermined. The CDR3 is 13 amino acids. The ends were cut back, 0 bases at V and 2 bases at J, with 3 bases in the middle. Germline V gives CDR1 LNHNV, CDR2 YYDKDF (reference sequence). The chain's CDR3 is CATSRDYTDTQYF. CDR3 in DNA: TGTGCCACCAGCAGAGATTACACAGATACGCAGTATTTT.

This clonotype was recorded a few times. The CDR3 DNA is TGCAGTGCTAGAGATCTTAACAGGGGAAATAATTCACCCCTCCACTTT. It is translated as CSARDLNRGNNSPLHF. The chain combines TRBV20-1 with TRBJ1-6; 7 bases are a match to TRBD1. CDR1 is DFQATT, CDR2 SNEGSKA, per germline (reference sequence). This CDR3 contains 16 residues. V was clipped by 0 bases and J by 5 bases; unmatched bases: 7.

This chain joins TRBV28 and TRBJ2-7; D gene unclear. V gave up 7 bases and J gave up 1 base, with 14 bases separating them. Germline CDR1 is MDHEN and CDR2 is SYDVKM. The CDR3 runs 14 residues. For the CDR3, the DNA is TGTGCCAGCAAACCGCGTATTGCTTCCTACGAGCAGTACTTC. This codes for CASKPRIASYEQYF.

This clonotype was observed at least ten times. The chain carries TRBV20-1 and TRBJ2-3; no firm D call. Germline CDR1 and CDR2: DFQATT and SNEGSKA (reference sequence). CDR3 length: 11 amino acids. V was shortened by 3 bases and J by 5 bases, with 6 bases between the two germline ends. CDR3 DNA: TGCAGTGCTAGCTCGTTAGATACGCAGTATTTT. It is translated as CSASSLDTQYF.

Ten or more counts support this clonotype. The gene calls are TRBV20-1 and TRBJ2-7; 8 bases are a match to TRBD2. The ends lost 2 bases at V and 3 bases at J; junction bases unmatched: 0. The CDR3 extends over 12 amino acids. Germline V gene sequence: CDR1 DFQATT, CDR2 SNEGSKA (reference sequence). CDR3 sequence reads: CSARLAGYEQYF. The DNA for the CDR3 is TGCAGTGCTAGACTAGCGGGCTACGAGCAGTACTTC.

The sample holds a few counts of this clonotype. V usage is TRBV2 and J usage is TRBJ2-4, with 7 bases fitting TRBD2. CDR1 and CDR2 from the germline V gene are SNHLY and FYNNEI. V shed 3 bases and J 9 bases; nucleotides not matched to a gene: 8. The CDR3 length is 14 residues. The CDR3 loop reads CASSDWRETIIQYF. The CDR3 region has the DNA TGTGCCAGCAGTGATTGGCGGGAGACTATCATTCAGTACTTC.

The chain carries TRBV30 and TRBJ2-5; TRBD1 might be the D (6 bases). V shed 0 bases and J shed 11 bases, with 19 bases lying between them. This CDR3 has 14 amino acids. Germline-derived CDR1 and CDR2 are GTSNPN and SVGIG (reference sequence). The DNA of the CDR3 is TGTGCCTGGAGTGTAACACAGGGCCGCATCCTTCAGTACTTC. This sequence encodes CAWSVTQGRILQYF.

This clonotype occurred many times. CDR3 DNA sequence: TGTGCCAGCAGTCGGGTAGGGGGCTACACCTTC. Its protein is CASSRVGGYTF. The rearrangement uses TRBV28 and TRBJ1-2, with D hard to call. V gave up 5 bases and J gave up 8 bases, with 9 bases separating them. CDR3 length: 11 residues. CDR1 is MDHEN, CDR2 SYDVKM, per germline.

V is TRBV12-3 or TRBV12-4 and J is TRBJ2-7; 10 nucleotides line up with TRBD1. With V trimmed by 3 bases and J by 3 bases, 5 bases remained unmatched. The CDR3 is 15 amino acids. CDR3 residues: CASSLRDRGNYEQYF. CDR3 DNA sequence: TGTGCCAGCAGTTTGAGGGACAGGGGTAACTACGAGCAGTACTTC.

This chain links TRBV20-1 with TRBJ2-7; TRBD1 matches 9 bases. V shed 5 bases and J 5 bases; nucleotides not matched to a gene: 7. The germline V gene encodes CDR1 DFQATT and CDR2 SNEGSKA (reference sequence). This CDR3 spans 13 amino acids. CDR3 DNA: TGCAGTGCTTGGCGGGACAGGGTCGACGAGCAGTACTTC. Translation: CSAWRDRVDEQYF.

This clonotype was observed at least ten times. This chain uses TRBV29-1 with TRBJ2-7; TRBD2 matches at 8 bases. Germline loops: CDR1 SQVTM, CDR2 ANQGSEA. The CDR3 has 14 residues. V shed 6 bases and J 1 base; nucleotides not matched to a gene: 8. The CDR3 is CSVVLAGPSYEQYF. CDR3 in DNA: TGCAGCGTGGTATTAGCGGGACCTTCCTACGAGCAGTACTTC.

The CDR3 nucleotides read TGTGCCACCAGTGGTTGGACAGAAGGGGGGAGGACCGGGGAGCTGTTTTTT. The encoded protein is CATSGWTEGGRTGELFF. V usage is TRBV24-1 and J usage is TRBJ2-2; D might be TRBD1 or TRBD2, each matching 6 bases. Germline V gives CDR1 KGHDR, CDR2 SFDVKD. This CDR3 spans 17 amino acids. Trimming took 5 bases from V and 5 from J, leaving 20 bases between them.

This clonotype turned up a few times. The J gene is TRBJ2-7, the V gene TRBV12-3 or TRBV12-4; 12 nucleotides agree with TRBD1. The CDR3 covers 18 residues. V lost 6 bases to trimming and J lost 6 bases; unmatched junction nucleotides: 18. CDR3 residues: CASSQRGFLGQGASEQYF. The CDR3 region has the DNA TGTGCCAGCAGCCAAAGGGGTTTTTTGGGACAGGGGGCATCCGAGCAGTACTTC.

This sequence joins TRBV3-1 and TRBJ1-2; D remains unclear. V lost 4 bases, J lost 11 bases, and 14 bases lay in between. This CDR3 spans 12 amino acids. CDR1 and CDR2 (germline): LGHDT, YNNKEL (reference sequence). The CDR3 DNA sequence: TGTGCCAGCAGCCCTCTTATCACCCGATACACCTTC. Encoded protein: CASSPLITRYTF.

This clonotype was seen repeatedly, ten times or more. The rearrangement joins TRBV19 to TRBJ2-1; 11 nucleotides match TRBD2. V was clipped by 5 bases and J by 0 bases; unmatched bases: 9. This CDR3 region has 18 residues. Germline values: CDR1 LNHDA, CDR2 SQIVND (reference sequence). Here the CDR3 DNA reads TGTGCCAGTAGTCCGGGACTAGCGGCTCTCAGCTCCTACAATGAGCAGTTCTTC. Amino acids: CASSPGLAALSSYNEQFF. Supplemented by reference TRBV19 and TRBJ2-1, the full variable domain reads DGGITQSPKYLFRKEGQNVTLSCEQNLNHDAMYWYRQDPGQGLRLIYYSQIVNDFQKGDIAEGYSVSREKKESFPLTVTSAQKNPTAFYLCASSPGLAALSSYNEQFFGPGTRLTVL.

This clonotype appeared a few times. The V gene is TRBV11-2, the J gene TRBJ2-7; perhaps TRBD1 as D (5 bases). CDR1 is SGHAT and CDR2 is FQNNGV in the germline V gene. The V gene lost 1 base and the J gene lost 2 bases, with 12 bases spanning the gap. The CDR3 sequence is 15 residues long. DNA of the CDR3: TGTGCCAGCAGCTTAGTAGGTGGGGCCGCCTACGAGCAGTACTTC. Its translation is CASSLVGGAAYEQYF.

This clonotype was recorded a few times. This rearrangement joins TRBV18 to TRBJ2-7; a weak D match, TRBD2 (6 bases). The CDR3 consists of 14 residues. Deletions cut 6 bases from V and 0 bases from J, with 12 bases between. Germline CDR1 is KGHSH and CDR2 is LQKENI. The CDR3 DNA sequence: TGTGCCAGCTCCACTCCGACTAGCTCCTACGAGCAGTACTTC. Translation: CASSTPTSSYEQYF. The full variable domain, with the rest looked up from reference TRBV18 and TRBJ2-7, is NAGVMQNPRHLVRRRGQEARLRCSPMKGHSHVYWYRQLPEEGLKFMVYLQKENIIDESGMPKERFSAEFPKEGPSILRIQQVVRGDSAAYFCASSTPTSSYEQYFGPGTRLTVT.

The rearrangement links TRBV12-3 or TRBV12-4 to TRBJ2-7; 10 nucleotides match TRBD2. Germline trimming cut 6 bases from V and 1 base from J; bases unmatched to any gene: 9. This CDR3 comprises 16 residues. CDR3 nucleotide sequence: TGTGCCAGCAGGCGCTCCGGGACTAGCGAGTCCTACGAGCAGTACTTC. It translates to CASRRSGTSESYEQYF.

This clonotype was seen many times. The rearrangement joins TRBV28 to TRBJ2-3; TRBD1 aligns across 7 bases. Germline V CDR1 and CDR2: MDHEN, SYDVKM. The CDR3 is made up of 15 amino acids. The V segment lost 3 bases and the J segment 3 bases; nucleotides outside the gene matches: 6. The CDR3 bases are TGTGCCAGCAGTTTCTCCGGGACAGTTACAGATACGCAGTATTTT. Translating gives CASSFSGTVTDTQYF.

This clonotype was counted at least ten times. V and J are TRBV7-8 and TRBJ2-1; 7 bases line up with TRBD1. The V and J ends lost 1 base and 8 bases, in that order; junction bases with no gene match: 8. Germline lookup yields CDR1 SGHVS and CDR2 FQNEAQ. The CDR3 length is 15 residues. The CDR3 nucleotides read TGTGCCAGCAGCTTAGGAAGGGCAGGGGGAGATGAGCAGTTCTTC. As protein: CASSLGRAGGDEQFF.

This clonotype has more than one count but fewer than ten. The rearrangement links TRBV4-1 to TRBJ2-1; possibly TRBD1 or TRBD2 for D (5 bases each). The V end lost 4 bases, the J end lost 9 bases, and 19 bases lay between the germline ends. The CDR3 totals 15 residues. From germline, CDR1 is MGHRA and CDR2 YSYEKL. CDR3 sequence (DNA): TGCGCCAGCAGCCTACGAGTCCCGGGGCCAAGTGAGCAGTTCTTC. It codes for CASSLRVPGPSEQFF.

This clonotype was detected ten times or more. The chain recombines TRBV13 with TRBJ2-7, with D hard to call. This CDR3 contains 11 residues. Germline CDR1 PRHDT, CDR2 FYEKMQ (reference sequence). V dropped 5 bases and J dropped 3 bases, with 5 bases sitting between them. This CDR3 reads CASSVLYEQYF. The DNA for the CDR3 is TGTGCCAGCAGCGTACTCTACGAGCAGTACTTC.

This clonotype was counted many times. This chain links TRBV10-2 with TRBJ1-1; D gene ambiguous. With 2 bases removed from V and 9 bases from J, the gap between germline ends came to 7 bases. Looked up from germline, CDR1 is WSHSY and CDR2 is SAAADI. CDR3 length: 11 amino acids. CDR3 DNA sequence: TGCGCCAGCAGTGAGATGGGGAAAGCTTTCTTT. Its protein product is CASSEMGKAFF.

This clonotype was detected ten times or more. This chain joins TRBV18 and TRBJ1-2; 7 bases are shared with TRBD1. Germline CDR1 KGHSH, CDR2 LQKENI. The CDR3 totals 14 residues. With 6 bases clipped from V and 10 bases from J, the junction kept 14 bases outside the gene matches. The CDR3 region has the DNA TGTGCCAGCTCTCCCGACAGGGTGCGGGGGATCTACACCTTC. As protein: CASSPDRVRGIYTF.

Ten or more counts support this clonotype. The CDR3: CASSGGSLKGVNEQFF. The CDR3 DNA sequence: TGTGCCAGCAGCGGAGGTAGCTTAAAGGGTGTCAATGAGCAGTTCTTC. This rearrangement joins TRBV7-6 to TRBJ2-1, with D perhaps TRBD2 (5 bases). This CDR3 contains 16 residues. Trimming shortened V by 5 bases and J by 6 bases, and 20 bases separated the two germline ends. The germline V gene encodes CDR1 SGHVS and CDR2 FNYEAQ.

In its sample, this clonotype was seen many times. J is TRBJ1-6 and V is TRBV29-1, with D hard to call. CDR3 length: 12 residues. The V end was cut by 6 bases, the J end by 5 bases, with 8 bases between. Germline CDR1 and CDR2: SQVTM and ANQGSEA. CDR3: CSVGDHNSPLHF. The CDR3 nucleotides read TGCAGCGTAGGAGACCATAATTCACCCCTCCACTTT.

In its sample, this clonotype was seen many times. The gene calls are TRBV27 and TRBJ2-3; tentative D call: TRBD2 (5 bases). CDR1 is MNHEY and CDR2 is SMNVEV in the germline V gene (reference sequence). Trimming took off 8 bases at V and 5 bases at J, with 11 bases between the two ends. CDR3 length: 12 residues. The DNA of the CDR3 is TGTGCCAGCGGGAAACTAGGAGATACGCAGTATTTT. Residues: CASGKLGDTQYF.

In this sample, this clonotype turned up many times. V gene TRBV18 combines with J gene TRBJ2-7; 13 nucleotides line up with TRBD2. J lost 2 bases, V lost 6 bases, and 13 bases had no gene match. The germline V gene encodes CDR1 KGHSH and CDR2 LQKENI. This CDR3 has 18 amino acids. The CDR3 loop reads CASSPQIITSGRAYEQYF. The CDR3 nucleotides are TGTGCCAGCTCGCCTCAAATTATAACTAGCGGGAGGGCCTACGAGCAGTACTTC.

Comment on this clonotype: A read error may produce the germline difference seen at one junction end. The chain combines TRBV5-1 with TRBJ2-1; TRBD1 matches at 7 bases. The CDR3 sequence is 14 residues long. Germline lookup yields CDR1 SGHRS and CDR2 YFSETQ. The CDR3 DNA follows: TGCGCCAGCAGCCCGGGACAGAACTACAATGTGCAGTTCTTC. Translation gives CASSPGQNYNVQFF.

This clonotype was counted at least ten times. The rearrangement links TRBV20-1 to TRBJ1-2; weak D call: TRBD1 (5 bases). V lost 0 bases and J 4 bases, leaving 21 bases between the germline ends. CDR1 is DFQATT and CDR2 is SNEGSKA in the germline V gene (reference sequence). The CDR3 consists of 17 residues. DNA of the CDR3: TGCAGTGCTAGAGATATGGCACCCGGGGCGTTTGGCTATGGCTACACCTTC. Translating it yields CSARDMAPGAFGYGYTF.

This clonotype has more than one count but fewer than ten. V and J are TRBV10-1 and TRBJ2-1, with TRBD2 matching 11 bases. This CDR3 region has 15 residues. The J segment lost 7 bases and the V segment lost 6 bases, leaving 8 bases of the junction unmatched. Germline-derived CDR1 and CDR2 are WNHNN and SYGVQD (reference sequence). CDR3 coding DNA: TGCGCCAGCAGCACTAGCGGGAGCCCTTTGAATGAGCAGTTCTTC. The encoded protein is CASSTSGSPLNEQFF.